This T cell receptor (beta chain) appears in the sequencing data of a study of blood T cell repertoires in COVID-19. At the level of the study: The origin of the acute and convalescent COVID-19 samples was the United States, Italy and Spain.

In the original analysis: Reference gene primers were amplified, and this amplification served to estimate nucleated cell counts. The assay was immunoSEQ multiplex PCR, and TCRdb's table has in-frame clones only and misses some. Clone size and the V and J calls come from that table; the DNA yielded D and trimming. The table records about 290,000 clones, approximately 90% of them present only once. Germline loops: CDR1 SGHKS, CDR2 YYEKEE (reference sequence). Deletions cut 0 bases from V and 8 bases from J, with 14 bases between. The length of the CDR3 is 15 residues. The chain has TRBV5-5 and TRBJ1-4, with a tentative D call TRBD1 (5 bases). The sample consisted of peripheral blood. This receptor was taken from a woman younger than 45 with active or convalescent COVID-19. In nucleotides, the CDR3 is TGTGCCAGCAGCTTGGGTCCGGGGGGACGCGAAAAACTGTTTTTT. Protein: CASSLGPGGREKLFF. Complete variable domain (other parts from reference TRBV5-5 and TRBJ1-4): DAGVTQSPTHLIKTRGQQVTLRCSPISGHKSVSWYQQVLGQGPQFIFQYYEKEERGRGNFPDRFSARQFPNYSSELNVNALLLGDSALYLCASSLGPGGREKLFFGSGTQLSVL.